Below, one T cell receptor (beta chain) is given with its context. What antigen it recognizes has not been identified. Base quality data are lacking; no much larger clone is found one base away. This specimen's time point label, interpreted: newly diagnosed GD, antithyroid drugs for less than 3 months. For both TCR sequencing and RNA sequencing, RNA was extracted from PBMCs using TRIzol. The diagnosis of Graves' disease followed American Thyroid Association guidelines. Recruitment of patients was carried out at an endocrinology department in Xi'an, China. From each patient, 7.5 to 10 milliliters of peripheral blood was collected into an EDTA anticoagulant tube. Ficoll Paque Plus density gradient separation was used to isolate PBMCs, and no further T cell sorting was performed. An Agilent 2100 Bioanalyzer and agarose gel were used to assess RNA quality, and a NanoDrop 2000 was used to measure RNA concentration.

The CDR3 sequence holds 15 residues, the cysteine and phenylalanine included. The CDR3 DNA has 45 bases and is translated from base 1. Reading the germline V gene (reference sequence) gives CDR1 LNHDA and CDR2 SQIVND. Deletion took 7 bases off V and 2 bases off J, with a span of 15 bases between the germline ends. This sample is part of a study of regulatory T cells in long-lasting Graves disease (dated by TCRdb to the early 2020s). The study in broad terms: Antithyroid drugs had been taken for less than 3 months by newly diagnosed Graves' disease patients. The study took place in China and was registered as a clinical trial. A total of around 35 samples were covered by TCR sequencing, comprising about 13 persistent and some 20 newly diagnosed Graves' disease patients. Persistent Graves' disease patients were compared with newly diagnosed Graves' disease patients by peripheral blood TCR sequencing and RNA sequencing. Overall study results and their limits: Patients with persistent disease shared more public clonotypes (approximately 2,500) than newly diagnosed patients did (966). Sequencing and analysis were limited to the TCR beta chain. Compared with newly diagnosed patients, patients with persistent Graves' disease had lower TCR Shannon entropy and fewer highly expanded clones, which suggests clonal expansion. The authors acknowledged the small sample size as a limitation that may reduce accuracy. Peripheral blood alone was examined, since thyroid tissue, which constituted the primary lesion, could not be accessed. Preferential use of TRBV28, TRBJ1-2 and TRBJ2-5 was observed in persistent disease, whereas TRBV20-1 and TRBJ2-1 were favored in newly diagnosed disease.

The library relied on multiplex PCR. Reads for this sample came from an Illumina HiSeq 4000. To build TCR beta libraries, CDR3 regions were amplified by Arm-PCR using iRepertoire HTBI primers. Before sequencing, the PCR products underwent gel purification. Per the authors' processing: A total of under 80 TRBV and 14 TRBJ segments were identified across samples and were used for gene usage analysis of CDR3 amino acid clonotypes. Filtered high-quality paired reads were merged into contigs using COPE and FqMerger. BLAST was used to align contigs to the IMGT TRBV, TRBD and TRBJ reference genes, and CDR3 was defined following IMGT. Highly expanded clones were defined as clonotypes with a frequency above 0.1%. Shannon entropy served as the measure of repertoire diversity, while the Gini coefficient captured V-J evenness. Public clonotypes were defined as clonotypes shared by more than one individual. TCRdb redid the processing of the public reads, applying fastp at Q25 and MiXCR, and retained in-frame beta chains. For every CDR3 protein sequence, its rows merge into one entry that carries the most common genes and DNA. TCRdb's processing, not the authors' own work, is the source of the V and J calls. Across this sample there are around 400,000 distinct CDR3 sequences, with roughly 16% seen only once. The top ten constitute about 20% of the sample.

The chain was built from TRBV19 and TRBJ1-5, with no D gene named confidently. Sequenced here: peripheral blood mononuclear cells (PBMCs), sampled at new diagnosis, from a patient treated with antithyroid drugs. The sequence came from a female donor with Graves disease. In nucleotide form, the sequence is TGTGCCAGTAATCAGGTGGGTGGAGGCAATCAGCCCCAGCATTTT. It specifies CASNQVGGGNQPQHF.